The clone carrying this T cell receptor beta chain was counted many times. Its antigen is unidentified. Amplification of TCR beta CDR3 regions used RNA as the template. First-round RT-PCR targeting the TCR CDR3 was performed with the HTBI primer set. TCRdb fed the multiplex PCR reads into MiXCR, producing one record per CDR3 protein. This sample has hundreds of thousands of distinct CDR3 sequences; 30% to 40% occur once, and the top ten carry about a third. This entry is derived from a study of T cells in Graves' hyperthyroidism and ophthalmopathy. Points from the study as a whole: A 13 V-J model separated ophthalmopathy from stable hyperthyroidism.

Hyperthyroidism, newly diagnosed and lasting under 2 months, affected patients aged 18 to 65. Uncontrolled infection, other autoimmune disease, pregnancy and lactation each barred patients from inclusion. Diagnosis rested on symptoms, serum thyroxine and TRAb, thyroid ultrasound, and orbital computed tomography. The sample was blood. This clonotype originated in a woman aged 40 to 50 with Graves' hyperthyroidism.

The CDR3 DNA is TGTGCCAGCAGCCCTGACAGGGCAGAGACCCAGTACTTC. This codes for CASSPDRAETQYF. The chain recombines TRBV5-8 with TRBJ2-5; 7 bases map to TRBD1. V trimming: 4 bases; J trimming: 4 bases; junction bases outside the gene matches: 4. The germline gives CDR1 SGHTS, CDR2 YDEGEE. The CDR3 is 13 amino acids.